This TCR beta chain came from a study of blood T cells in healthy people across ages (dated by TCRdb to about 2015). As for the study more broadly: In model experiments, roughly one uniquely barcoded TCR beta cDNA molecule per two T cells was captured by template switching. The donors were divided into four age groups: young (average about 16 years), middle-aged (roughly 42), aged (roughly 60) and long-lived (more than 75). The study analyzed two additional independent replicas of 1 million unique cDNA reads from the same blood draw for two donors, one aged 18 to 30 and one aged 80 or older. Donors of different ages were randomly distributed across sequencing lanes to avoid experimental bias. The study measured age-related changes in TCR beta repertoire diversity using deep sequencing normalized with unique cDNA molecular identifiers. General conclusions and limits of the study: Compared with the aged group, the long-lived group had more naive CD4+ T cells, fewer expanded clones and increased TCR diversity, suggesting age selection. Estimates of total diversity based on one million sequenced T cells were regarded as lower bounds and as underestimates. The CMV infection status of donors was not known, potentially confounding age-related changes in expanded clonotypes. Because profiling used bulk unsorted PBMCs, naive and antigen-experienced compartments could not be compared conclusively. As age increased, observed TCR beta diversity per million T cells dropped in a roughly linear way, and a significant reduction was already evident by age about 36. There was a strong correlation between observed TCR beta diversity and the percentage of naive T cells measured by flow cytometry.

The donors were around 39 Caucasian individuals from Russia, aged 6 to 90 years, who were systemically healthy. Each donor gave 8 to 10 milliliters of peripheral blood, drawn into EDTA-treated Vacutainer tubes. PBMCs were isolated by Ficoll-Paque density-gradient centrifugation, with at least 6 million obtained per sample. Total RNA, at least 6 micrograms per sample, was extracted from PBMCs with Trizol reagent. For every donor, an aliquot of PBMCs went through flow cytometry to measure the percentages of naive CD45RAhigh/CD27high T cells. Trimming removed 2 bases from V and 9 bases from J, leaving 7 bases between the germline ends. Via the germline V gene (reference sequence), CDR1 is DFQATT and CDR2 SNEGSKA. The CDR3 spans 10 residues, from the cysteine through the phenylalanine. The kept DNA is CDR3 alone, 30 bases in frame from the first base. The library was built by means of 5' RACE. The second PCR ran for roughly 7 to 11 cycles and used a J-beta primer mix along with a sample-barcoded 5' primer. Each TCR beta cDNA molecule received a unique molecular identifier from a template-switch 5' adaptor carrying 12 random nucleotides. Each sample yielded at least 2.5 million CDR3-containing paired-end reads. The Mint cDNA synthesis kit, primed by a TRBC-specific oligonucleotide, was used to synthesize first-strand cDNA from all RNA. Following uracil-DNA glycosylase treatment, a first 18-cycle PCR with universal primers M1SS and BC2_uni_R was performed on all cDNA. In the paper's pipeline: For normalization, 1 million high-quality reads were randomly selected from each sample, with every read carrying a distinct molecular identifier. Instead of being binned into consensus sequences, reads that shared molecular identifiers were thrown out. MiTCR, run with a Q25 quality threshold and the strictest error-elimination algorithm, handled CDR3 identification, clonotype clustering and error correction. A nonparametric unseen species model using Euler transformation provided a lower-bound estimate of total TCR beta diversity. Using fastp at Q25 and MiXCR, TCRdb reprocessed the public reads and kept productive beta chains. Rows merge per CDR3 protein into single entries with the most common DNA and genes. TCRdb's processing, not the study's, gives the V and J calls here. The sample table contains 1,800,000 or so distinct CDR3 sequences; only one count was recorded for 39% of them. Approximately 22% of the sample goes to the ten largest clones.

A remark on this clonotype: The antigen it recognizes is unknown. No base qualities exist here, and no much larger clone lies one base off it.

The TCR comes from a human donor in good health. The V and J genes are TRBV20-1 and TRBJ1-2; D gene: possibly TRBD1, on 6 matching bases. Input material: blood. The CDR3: CSARRDSYTF. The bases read TGCAGTGCTAGAAGGGACAGCTACACCTTC.